Presented here are 2 T cell receptor beta chains from one specimen sequenced in a study of blood T cell repertoires in COVID-19. Here immunoSEQ multiplex PCR was the method, and the copy in TCRdb shows in-frame clones only, minus some. Seen here are a few hundred thousand clones, approximately 90% observed once, and the top ten hold 1.2%. Sequenced sample: PBMCs or T cells enriched from blood (not recorded which). Receptor source: a man aged 25-45 years who had recovered from COVID-19.

The gene calls are TRBV12-3 or TRBV12-4 and TRBJ2-7; tentative D call: TRBD2 (6 bases). V lost 3 bases, J lost 6 bases, and 9 bases lay in between. CDR3 length: 12 residues. CDR3 amino acids: CASSFGGSEQYF. The DNA of the CDR3 is TGTGCCAGCAGTTTCGGGGGTTCCGAGCAGTACTTC.

The genes are TRBV29-1 and TRBJ2-5; maybe TRBD2 (5 bases). Trimming pared 6 bases from V and 3 bases from J, leaving 20 bases between. Germline lookup yields CDR1 SQVTM and CDR2 ANQGSEA. The CDR3 spans 15 residues. The DNA for the CDR3 is TGCAGCGTAGCGACATGGGCTAGCAGTAAAGAGACCCAGTACTTC. It encodes CSVATWASSKETQYF.